This TCR beta chain comes out of a study of blood T cell repertoires in COVID-19. Trimming stripped 2 bases from V and 2 bases from J, with 10 bases between. Germline V gene sequence: CDR1 KGHSH, CDR2 LQKENI. There are 16 residues in the CDR3. Participants' own reports of clinical history determined their cohort assignment. This clone was found once. The table came from immunoSEQ multiplex PCR; TCRdb's copy has only in-frame clones and leaves some out. The sample includes a few hundred thousand clones, roughly 87% seen only once; the top ten take around 3%. The sample taken for sequencing was PBMCs or T cells enriched from blood (not recorded which). The V gene is TRBV18, the J gene TRBJ1-6; D remains ambiguous. The clonotype comes from a woman aged 25 to 45 who had recovered from COVID-19. CDR3 sequence reads: CASSPSGAPYNSPLHF. The CDR3 DNA is TGTGCCAGCTCACCAAGCGGCGCACCCTATAATTCACCCCTCCACTTT.